Detailed here is one T cell receptor beta chain. Its specificity is unknown. The assay was immunoSEQ multiplex PCR, and TCRdb's table has in-frame clones only and misses some. The sample yields roughly 30,000 clones, 60% to 80% seen once. CDR3 length equals 15 residues. The V end was cut by 4 bases, the J end by 1 base, with 10 bases between. Germline CDR1 reads MGHDK; CDR2 reads SYGVNS. The data were taken from a study of radiotherapy plus CTLA-4 blockade in lung cancer. Broader study findings: After treatment with radiotherapy plus ipilimumab, TCR clones that came from the tumor expanded in blood.

V gene TRBV25-1 combines with J gene TRBJ2-2, with D maybe TRBD1 (6 bases). The TCR was taken from a human donor with non-small cell lung cancer who had stable disease on radiotherapy plus ipilimumab. Sequenced material: peripheral blood, taken from a patient treated with radiotherapy plus ipilimumab. CDR3 amino acids: CASSGTRGNTGELFF. The CDR3 DNA is TGTGCCAGCAGTGGGACCAGGGGGAACACCGGGGAGCTGTTTTTT.